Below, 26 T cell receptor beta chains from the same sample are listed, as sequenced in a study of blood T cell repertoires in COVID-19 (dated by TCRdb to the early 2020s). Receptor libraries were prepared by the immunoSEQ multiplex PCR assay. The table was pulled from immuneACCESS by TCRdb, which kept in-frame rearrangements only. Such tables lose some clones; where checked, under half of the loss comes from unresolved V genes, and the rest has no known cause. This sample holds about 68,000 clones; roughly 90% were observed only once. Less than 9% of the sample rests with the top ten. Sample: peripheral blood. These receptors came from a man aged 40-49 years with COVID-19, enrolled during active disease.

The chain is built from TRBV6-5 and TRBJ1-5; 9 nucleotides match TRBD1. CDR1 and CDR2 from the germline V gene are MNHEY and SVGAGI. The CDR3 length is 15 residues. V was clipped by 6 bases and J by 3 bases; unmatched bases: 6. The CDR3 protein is CASSPRDRDNQPQHF. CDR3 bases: TGTGCCAGCAGCCCCCGGGACAGGGACAATCAGCCCCAGCATTTT.

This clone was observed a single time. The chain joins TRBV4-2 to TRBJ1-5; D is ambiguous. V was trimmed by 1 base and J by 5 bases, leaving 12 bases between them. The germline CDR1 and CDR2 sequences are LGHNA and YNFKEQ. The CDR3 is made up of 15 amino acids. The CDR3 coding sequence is TGTGCCAGCAGCCAAGGTGGAGTGGGAGATCAGCCCCAGCATTTT. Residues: CASSQGGVGDQPQHF.

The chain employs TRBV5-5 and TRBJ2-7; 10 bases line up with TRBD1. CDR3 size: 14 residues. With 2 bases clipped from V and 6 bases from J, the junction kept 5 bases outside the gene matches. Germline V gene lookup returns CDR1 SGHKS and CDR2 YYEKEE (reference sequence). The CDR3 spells CASSFRGQGSEQYF. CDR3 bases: TGTGCCAGCAGCTTTAGGGGACAGGGGTCCGAGCAGTACTTC.

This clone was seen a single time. CDR3 in DNA: TGTGCCAGCAGTCAGACGGCGGGGCGGACTGAAGCTTTCTTT. As protein: CASSQTAGRTEAFF. This chain connects TRBV6-6 to TRBJ1-1, with D possibly matching TRBD1 (5 bases). CDR3 length: 14 amino acids. Per germline, CDR1 MNHNY and CDR2 SVGAGI (reference sequence). Trimming removed 5 bases from V and 5 bases from J, with 15 bases in between.

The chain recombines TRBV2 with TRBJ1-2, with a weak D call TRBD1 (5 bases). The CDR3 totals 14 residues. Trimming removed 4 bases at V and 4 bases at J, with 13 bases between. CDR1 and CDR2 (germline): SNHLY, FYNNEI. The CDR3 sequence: CASSATEDIYGYTF. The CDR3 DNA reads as TGTGCCAGCAGTGCGACAGAAGATATCTATGGCTACACCTTC.

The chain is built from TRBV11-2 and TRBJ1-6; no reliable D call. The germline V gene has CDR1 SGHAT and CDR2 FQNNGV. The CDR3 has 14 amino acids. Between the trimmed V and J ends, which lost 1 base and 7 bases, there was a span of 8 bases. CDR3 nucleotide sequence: TGTGCCAGCAGCTTAGCCTTGGGCAATTCACCCCTCCACTTT. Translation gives CASSLALGNSPLHF.

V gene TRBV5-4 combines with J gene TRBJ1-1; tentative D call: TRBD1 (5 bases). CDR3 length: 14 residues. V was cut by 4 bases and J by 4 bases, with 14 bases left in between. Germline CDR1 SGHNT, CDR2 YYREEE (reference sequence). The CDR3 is CASSPGHYGTEAFF. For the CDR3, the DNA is TGTGCCAGCAGCCCAGGACATTATGGCACTGAAGCTTTCTTT.

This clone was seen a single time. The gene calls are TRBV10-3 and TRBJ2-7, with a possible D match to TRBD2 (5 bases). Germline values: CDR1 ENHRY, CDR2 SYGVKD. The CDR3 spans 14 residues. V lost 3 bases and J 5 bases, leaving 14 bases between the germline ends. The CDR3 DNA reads TGTGCCATCAGTGACCCGGTGCAAGCGGACGAGCAGTACTTC. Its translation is CAISDPVQADEQYF.

This CDR3 reads CASSQTSDESGSPLHF. The CDR3 DNA reads as TGTGCCAGCAGCCAAACTTCCGACGAAAGCGGTTCACCCCTCCACTTT. The chain couples TRBV4-2 to TRBJ1-6, with D hard to call. CDR1 is LGHNA and CDR2 is YNFKEQ in the germline V gene. Trimming removed 2 bases at V and 9 bases at J, with 17 bases between. CDR3 size: 16 residues.

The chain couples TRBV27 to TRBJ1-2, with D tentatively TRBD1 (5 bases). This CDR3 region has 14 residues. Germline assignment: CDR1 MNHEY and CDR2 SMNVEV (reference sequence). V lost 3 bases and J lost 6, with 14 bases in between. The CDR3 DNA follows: TGTGCCAGCAGTTTGGGGACGGGGGGGGATGGCTACACCTTC. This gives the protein CASSLGTGGDGYTF.

CDR3: CASSLGLAGGTKGNEQFF. The DNA of the CDR3 is TGTGCCAGCAGCTTGGGACTAGCGGGGGGGACTAAAGGCAATGAGCAGTTCTTC. V usage is TRBV5-4 and J usage is TRBJ2-1; TRBD2 agrees at 14 bases. V shed 0 bases, J shed 6 bases, and the junction held 8 bases outside the gene matches. CDR1 is SGHNT, CDR2 YYREEE, per germline (reference sequence). CDR3 length: 18 residues.

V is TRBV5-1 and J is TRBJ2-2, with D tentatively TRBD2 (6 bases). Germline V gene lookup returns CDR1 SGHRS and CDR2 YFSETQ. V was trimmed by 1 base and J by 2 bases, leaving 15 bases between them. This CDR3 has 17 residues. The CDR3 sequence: CASSLWIGAGNTGELFF. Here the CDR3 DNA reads TGCGCCAGCAGCTTGTGGATCGGGGCGGGAAACACCGGGGAGCTGTTTTTT.

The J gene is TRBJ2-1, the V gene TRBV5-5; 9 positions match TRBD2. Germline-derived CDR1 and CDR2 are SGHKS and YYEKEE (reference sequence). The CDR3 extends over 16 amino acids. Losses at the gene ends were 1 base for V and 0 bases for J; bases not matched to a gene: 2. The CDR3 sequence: CASSLNSGGSYNEQFF. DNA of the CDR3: TGTGCCAGCAGCTTGAATAGCGGGGGCTCCTACAATGAGCAGTTCTTC.

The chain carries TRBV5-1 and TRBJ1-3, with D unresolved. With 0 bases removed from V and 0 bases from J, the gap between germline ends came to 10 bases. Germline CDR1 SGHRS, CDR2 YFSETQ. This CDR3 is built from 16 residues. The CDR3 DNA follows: TGCGCCAGCAGCTTGGAGGAGGCCCGCTCTGGAAACACCATATATTTT. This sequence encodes CASSLEEARSGNTIYF. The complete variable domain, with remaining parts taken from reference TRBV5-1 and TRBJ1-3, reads KAGVTQTPRYLIKTRGQQVTLSCSPISGHRSVSWYQQTPGQGLQFLFEYFSETQRNKGNFPGRFSGRQFSNSRSEMNVSTLELGDSALYLCASSLEEARSGNTIYFGEGSWLTVV.

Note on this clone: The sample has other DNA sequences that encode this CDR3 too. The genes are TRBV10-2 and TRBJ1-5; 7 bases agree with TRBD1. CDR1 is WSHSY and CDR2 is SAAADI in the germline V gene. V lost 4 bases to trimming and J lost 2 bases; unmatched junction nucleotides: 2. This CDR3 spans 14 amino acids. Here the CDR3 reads CASSGTGGNQPQHF. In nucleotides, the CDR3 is TGCGCCAGCAGTGGGACAGGAGGCAATCAGCCCCAGCATTTT.

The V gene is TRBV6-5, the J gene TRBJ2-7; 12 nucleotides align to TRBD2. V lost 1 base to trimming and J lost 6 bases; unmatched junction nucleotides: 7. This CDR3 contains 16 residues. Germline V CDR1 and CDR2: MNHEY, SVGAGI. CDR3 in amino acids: CASSYLFLAGGGEQYF. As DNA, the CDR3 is TGTGCCAGCAGTTACTTATTCCTAGCGGGGGGGGGCGAGCAGTACTTC.

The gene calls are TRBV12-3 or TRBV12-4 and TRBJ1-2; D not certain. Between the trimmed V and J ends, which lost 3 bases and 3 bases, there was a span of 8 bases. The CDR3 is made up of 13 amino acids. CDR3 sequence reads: CASSFGWDYGYTF. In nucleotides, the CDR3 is TGTGCCAGCAGTTTCGGGTGGGACTATGGCTACACCTTC.

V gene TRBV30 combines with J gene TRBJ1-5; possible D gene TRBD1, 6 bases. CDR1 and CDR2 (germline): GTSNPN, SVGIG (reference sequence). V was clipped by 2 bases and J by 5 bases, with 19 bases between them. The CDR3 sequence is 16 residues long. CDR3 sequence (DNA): TGTGCCTGGAGTTCCCGACACAGGGTAGTCCATCAGCCCCAGCATTTT. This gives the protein CAWSSRHRVVHQPQHF. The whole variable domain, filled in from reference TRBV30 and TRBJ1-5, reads SQTIHQWPATLVQPVGSPLSLECTVEGTSNPNLYWYRQAAGRGLQLLFYSVGIGQISSEVPQNLSASRPQDRQFILSSKKLLLSDSGFYLCAWSSRHRVVHQPQHFGDGTRLSIL.

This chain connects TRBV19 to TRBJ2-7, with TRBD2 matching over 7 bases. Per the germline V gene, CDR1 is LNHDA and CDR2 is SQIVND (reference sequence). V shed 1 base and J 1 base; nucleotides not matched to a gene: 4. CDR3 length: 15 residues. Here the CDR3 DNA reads TGTGCCAGTAGTATAGGGGGACTATATTCCTACGAGCAGTACTTC. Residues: CASSIGGLYSYEQYF.

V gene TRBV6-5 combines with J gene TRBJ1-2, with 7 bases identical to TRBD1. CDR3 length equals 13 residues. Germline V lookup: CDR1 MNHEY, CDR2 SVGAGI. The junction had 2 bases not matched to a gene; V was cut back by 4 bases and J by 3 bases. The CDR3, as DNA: TGTGCCAGCAGTTCAGACAGGGACTATGGCTACACCTTC. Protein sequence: CASSSDRDYGYTF.

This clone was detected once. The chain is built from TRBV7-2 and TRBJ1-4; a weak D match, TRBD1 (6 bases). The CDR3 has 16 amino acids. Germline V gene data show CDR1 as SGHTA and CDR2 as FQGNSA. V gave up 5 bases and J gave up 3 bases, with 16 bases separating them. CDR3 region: CASSPGGGRANEKLFF. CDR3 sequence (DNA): TGTGCCAGCAGCCCCGGCGGGGGCAGGGCTAATGAAAAACTGTTTTTT.

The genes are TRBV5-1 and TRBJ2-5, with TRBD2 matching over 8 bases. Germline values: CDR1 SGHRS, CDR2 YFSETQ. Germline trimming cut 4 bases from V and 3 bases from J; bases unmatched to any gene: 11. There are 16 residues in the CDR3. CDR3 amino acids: CASSPNRGGPEETQYF. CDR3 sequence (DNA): TGCGCCAGCAGCCCCAATCGGGGGGGTCCTGAAGAGACCCAGTACTTC.

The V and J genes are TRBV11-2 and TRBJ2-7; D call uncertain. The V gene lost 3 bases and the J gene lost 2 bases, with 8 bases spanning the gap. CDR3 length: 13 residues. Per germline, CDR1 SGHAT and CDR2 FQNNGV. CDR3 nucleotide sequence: TGTGCCAGCAGCTTTGGGCAGGCCTACGAGCAGTACTTC. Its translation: CASSFGQAYEQYF.

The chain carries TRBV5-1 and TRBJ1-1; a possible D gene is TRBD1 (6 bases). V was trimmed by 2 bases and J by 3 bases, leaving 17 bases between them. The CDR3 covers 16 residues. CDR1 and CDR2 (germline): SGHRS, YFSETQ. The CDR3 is CASSLRQANLDTEAFF. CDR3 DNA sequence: TGCGCCAGCAGCTTACGACAGGCCAACCTTGACACTGAAGCTTTCTTT.

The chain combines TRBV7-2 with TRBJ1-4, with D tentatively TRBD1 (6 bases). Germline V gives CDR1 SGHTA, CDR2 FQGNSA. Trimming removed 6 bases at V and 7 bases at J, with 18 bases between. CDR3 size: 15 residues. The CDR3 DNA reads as TGTGCCAGCAGGGCGACAGGACTGGTGGGTGAAAAACTGTTTTTT. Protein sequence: CASRATGLVGEKLFF.

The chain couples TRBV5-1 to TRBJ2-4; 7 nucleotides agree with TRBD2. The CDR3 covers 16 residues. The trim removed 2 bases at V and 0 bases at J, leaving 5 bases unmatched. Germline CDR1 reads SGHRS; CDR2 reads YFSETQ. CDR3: CASSFSAGLAKNIQYF. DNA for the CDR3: TGCGCCAGCAGCTTCTCAGCGGGGCTAGCCAAAAACATTCAGTACTTC.